Below are 27 T cell receptor beta chains sequenced from a single sample in a study of blood T cells in healthy people across ages. A second roughly 6 to 11 cycle PCR used barcoded and J-beta primers. Each CDR3 protein gets one entry after TCRdb re-called the 5' RACE reads with MiXCR. The repertoire has over 1,500,000 distinct CDR3 sequences, about 50% of them found once; the top ten carry 2.1%. Sequencing was performed on blood. The receptors were sampled from a woman in her forties in good health.

The gene calls are TRBV20-1 and TRBJ2-4; TRBD2 aligns across 13 bases. The V gene's germline CDR1 is DFQATT and CDR2 SNEGSKA (reference sequence). With V trimmed by 2 bases and J by 2 bases, 3 bases remained unmatched. The CDR3 spans 16 residues. The CDR3 bases are TGCAGTGCTAGACTCGGGACTAGCGGGACCAAAAACATTCAGTACTTC. It yields the protein CSARLGTSGTKNIQYF.

The V gene is TRBV4-3, the J gene TRBJ2-3; 7 nucleotides match TRBD2. CDR3 length: 15 amino acids. The junction had 9 bases not matched to a gene; V was cut back by 3 bases and J by 6 bases. Germline V gene sequence: CDR1 LGHNA, CDR2 YSLEER. In DNA form, the CDR3 reads TGCGCCAGCAGCCAGGCTAGCGGCGGGGAGGATACGCAGTATTTT. Its protein is CASSQASGGEDTQYF.

This clonotype was found a few times. The chain carries TRBV20-1 and TRBJ2-3, with D possibly being TRBD2 (6 bases). CDR3 length: 17 amino acids. CDR1 is DFQATT, CDR2 SNEGSKA, per germline (reference sequence). V lost 2 bases and J lost 3, with 21 bases in between. The CDR3 nucleotides read TGCAGTGCTAGAAATATACTCGAGAACGGAGGGACAGATACGCAGTATTTT. Protein sequence: CSARNILENGGTDTQYF.

This rearrangement joins TRBV16 to TRBJ1-3; D is ambiguous. The germline CDR1 and CDR2 sequences are KGHSY and FQNENV. The germline V and J ends were trimmed by 6 bases and 0 bases, with 12 bases remaining between them. The CDR3 length is 15 residues. CDR3 nucleotides: TGTGCCAGCAGTCCAAGAGGGAGCTCTGGAAACACCATATATTTT. This encodes CASSPRGSSGNTIYF.

CDR3 loop: CASSRDRGEFVYTF. As DNA, the CDR3 is TGTGCCAGCAGTAGAGACAGGGGAGAATTTGTCTACACCTTC. The chain has TRBV7-2 and TRBJ1-2; 8 bases agree with TRBD1. The V gene's germline CDR1 is SGHTA and CDR2 FQGNSA. J lost 10 bases, V lost 6 bases, and 13 bases had no gene match. The CDR3 runs 14 residues.

This clonotype was seen a single time. V usage is TRBV28 and J usage is TRBJ2-7; no firm D call. Near its end, the DNA agrees better with TRBJ2-5, so the J call may be wrong. Germline loops: CDR1 MDHEN, CDR2 SYDVKM. CDR3 length equals 14 residues. CDR3 amino acids: CASKTEPPLETQYF. The CDR3, as DNA: TGTGCCAGCAAAACAGAGCCCCCTTTGGAGACCCAGTACTTC.

The CDR3 spells CASSFLPTGPRYQETQYF. Here the CDR3 DNA reads TGTGCCAGCAGTTTTCTACCGACAGGGCCCCGGTACCAAGAGACCCAGTACTTC. The chain is built from TRBV27 and TRBJ2-5; TRBD1 aligns across 7 bases. The junction had 13 bases not matched to a gene; V was cut back by 3 bases and J by 0 bases. This CDR3 has 18 amino acids. Germline-derived CDR1 and CDR2 are MNHEY and SMNVEV (reference sequence).

V is TRBV7-2 and J is TRBJ2-1; D gene ambiguous. The CDR3 runs to 15 residues. The V end was cut by 1 base, the J end by 2 bases, with 9 bases between. Germline V gene sequence: CDR1 SGHTA, CDR2 FQGNSA. The CDR3 sequence is CASSLDGYTYNEQFF. The CDR3 DNA reads as TGTGCCAGCAGCTTAGACGGATATACCTACAATGAGCAGTTCTTC. The complete variable domain, with remaining parts taken from reference TRBV7-2 and TRBJ2-1, reads GAGVSQSPSNKVTEKGKDVELRCDPISGHTALYWYRQSLGQGLEFLIYFQGNSAPDKSGLPSDRFSAERTGGSVSTLTIQRTQQEDSAVYLCASSLDGYTYNEQFFGPGTRLTVL.

In this sample, this clonotype turned up a few times. The chain joins TRBV14 to TRBJ2-5, with D maybe TRBD1 (6 bases). The J call is in doubt because the DNA end fits TRBJ2-7 better. This CDR3 spans 15 amino acids. Per germline, CDR1 SGHDN and CDR2 FVKESK. The CDR3 nucleotides are TGTGCCAGCAGCCAAGCAGGCAGGGGTGCGGACGAGCAGTACTTC. Protein: CASSQAGRGADEQYF.

In nucleotides, the CDR3 is TGCGCCAGCAGCCAAGATCCGGCGGGGGGGCGTAATGAGCAGTTCTTC. Translation gives CASSQDPAGGRNEQFF. This rearrangement joins TRBV4-3 to TRBJ2-1; 9 bases fit TRBD2. J lost 7 bases, V lost 0 bases, and 7 bases had no gene match. Per the germline V gene, CDR1 is LGHNA and CDR2 is YSLEER. The CDR3 consists of 16 residues.

Many counts were recorded for this clonotype. This chain links TRBV5-1 with TRBJ2-3, with D tentatively TRBD1 (6 bases). CDR1 and CDR2 from the germline V gene are SGHRS and YFSETQ. V lost 2 bases to trimming and J lost 2 bases, with 9 bases between them. This CDR3 comprises 14 residues. The CDR3 coding sequence is TGCGCCAGCAGCTTAGGGGGATACACAGATACGCAGTATTTT. Protein sequence: CASSLGGYTDTQYF.

The chain employs TRBV11-2 and TRBJ2-5; 9 nucleotides line up with TRBD1. Germline-derived CDR1 and CDR2 are SGHAT and FQNNGV. The CDR3 totals 15 residues. Unmatched junction bases numbered 8, after V lost 6 bases and J lost 3 bases. The CDR3 is CASRIPGQGKETQYF. The CDR3 bases are TGTGCCAGCAGAATTCCGGGACAGGGAAAAGAGACCCAGTACTTC. Using reference TRBV11-2 and TRBJ2-5 for the parts outside the CDR3, the full variable domain is EAGVAQSPRYKIIEKRQSVAFWCNPISGHATLYWYQQILGQGPKLLIQFQNNGVVDDSQLPKDRFSAERLKGVDSTLKIQPAKLEDSAVYLCASRIPGQGKETQYFGPGTRLLVL.

For the CDR3, the DNA is TGCAGTGCTAGACAGGAGGACCTTAGTCAGCCCCAGCATTTT. This translates into CSARQEDLSQPQHF. This rearrangement joins TRBV20-1 to TRBJ1-5; unclear D gene. V lost 2 bases to trimming and J lost 6 bases, with 14 bases between them. The CDR3 runs 14 residues. Germline loops: CDR1 DFQATT, CDR2 SNEGSKA (reference sequence).

This clonotype was found a few times. The CDR3 region has the DNA TGTGCCAGCACCCTAAGTCCAAGTGATACGCAGTATTTT. It translates to CASTLSPSDTQYF. The chain combines TRBV7-3 with TRBJ2-3; no clear D gene. The CDR3 is 13 residues long. Between the trimmed V and J ends, which lost 7 bases and 6 bases, there was a span of 14 bases. Germline CDR1 reads SGHTA; CDR2 reads FQGTGA.

This clonotype was picked up a small number of times. V gene TRBV6-2 or TRBV6-3 combines with J gene TRBJ2-1; D gene uncertain. The V gene's germline CDR1 is MNHEY and CDR2 SVGEGT. Trimming pared 5 bases from V and 7 bases from J, leaving 12 bases between. This CDR3 has 13 residues. The CDR3 DNA follows: TGTGCCAGCAGTCCCCACATGTTTAATGAGCAGTTCTTC. Translation gives CASSPHMFNEQFF.

The genes are TRBV28 and TRBJ2-5; D is ambiguous. The ends were cut back, 8 bases at V and 11 bases at J, with 15 bases in the middle. In germline, CDR1 is MDHEN, CDR2 SYDVKM. The CDR3 totals 11 residues. In DNA, the CDR3 is TGTGCCAGCGCCAGCCCGGATGAGCAGTACTTC. Protein sequence: CASASPDEQYF. The complete variable domain, with remaining parts taken from reference TRBV28 and TRBJ2-5, reads DVKVTQSSRYLVKRTGEKVFLECVQDMDHENMFWYRQDPGLGLRLIYFSYDVKMKEKGDIPEGYSVSREKKERFSLILESASTNQTSMYLCASASPDEQYFGPGTRLLVL.

The sample holds a few counts of this clonotype. V gene TRBV29-1 combines with J gene TRBJ2-1, with D tentatively TRBD1 (5 bases). V was clipped by 6 bases and J by 2 bases, with 11 bases between them. Germline V CDR1 and CDR2: SQVTM, ANQGSEA. The length of the CDR3 is 13 residues. The CDR3 nucleotides read TGCAGCGTCTCCAGGGTAGCCTACAATGAGCAGTTCTTC. This gives the protein CSVSRVAYNEQFF.

This clonotype was observed a handful of times. The chain combines TRBV29-1 with TRBJ2-5; 12 positions agree with TRBD1. Trimming removed 7 bases from V and 3 bases from J; junction bases left unmatched: 6. Germline V lookup: CDR1 SQVTM, CDR2 ANQGSEA. This CDR3 spans 14 amino acids. The CDR3 DNA is TGCAGCGCCCGGGACAGGGGGCGAAAAGAGACCCAGTACTTC. Translated, it gives CSARDRGRKETQYF.

The chain is built from TRBV12-3 or TRBV12-4 and TRBJ1-4; no clear D gene. V shed 5 bases and J shed 0 bases, with 13 bases lying between them. CDR3 length equals 16 residues. The CDR3 region is CASSPSGVTTNEKLFF. CDR3 sequence (DNA): TGTGCCAGCAGTCCTTCCGGGGTCACAACTAATGAAAAACTGTTTTTT.

V is TRBV27 and J is TRBJ2-5; D remains unclear. V dropped 7 bases and J dropped 2 bases, with 17 bases sitting between them. Germline V gene sequence: CDR1 MNHEY, CDR2 SMNVEV (reference sequence). The CDR3 length is 15 residues. The CDR3 nucleotides are TGTGCCAGCAACCCCGTGCCAGGCAAGCAAGAGACCCAGTACTTC. As protein: CASNPVPGKQETQYF.

Points on this clonotype: Relative to the germline gene, one junction end is altered; a read error may explain this. The V gene is TRBV6-2 or TRBV6-3, the J gene TRBJ2-1; no firm D call. Germline loops: CDR1 MNHEY, CDR2 SVGEGT. The CDR3 is 14 residues long. The CDR3 bases are TGTGCCAGCAGTTACCCGATCTTAAAATCGGAGCGGTTCTTC. Residues: CASSYPILKSERFF.

In this sample, this clonotype turned up once. Being one base from a much bigger clone, this may be a read error. The rearrangement links TRBV20-1 to TRBJ2-1, with TRBD2 matching over 15 bases. V was clipped by 4 bases and J by 12 bases; unmatched bases: 10. Germline CDR1 DFQATT, CDR2 SNEGSKA (reference sequence). This CDR3 is 15 amino acids long. The CDR3 is CSATTGTSGGWGQFF. In DNA form, the CDR3 reads TGCAGTGCTACGACCGGGACTAGCGGGGGGTGGGGGCAGTTCTTC.

The chain combines TRBV7-9 with TRBJ2-1; the D gene is possibly TRBD1 (5 bases). V lost 0 bases, J lost 0 bases, and 9 bases lay in between. This CDR3 spans 16 amino acids. CDR1 and CDR2 from the germline V gene are SEHNR and FQNEAQ (reference sequence). This chain's CDR3 is CASSLAGHSSYNEQFF. As DNA, the CDR3 is TGTGCCAGCAGCTTAGCGGGGCATAGCTCCTACAATGAGCAGTTCTTC.

V gene TRBV24-1 combines with J gene TRBJ1-2; D ambiguous. The CDR3 totals 13 residues. The V gene's germline CDR1 is KGHDR and CDR2 SFDVKD. V lost 2 bases to trimming and J lost 2 bases, with 5 bases between them. The DNA of the CDR3 is TGTGCCACCAGTGATTCGAGGAACTATGGCTACACCTTC. This gives the protein CATSDSRNYGYTF.

The V call is TRBV7-2, the J call TRBJ2-3; 9 nucleotides match TRBD2. The junction had 13 bases not matched to a gene; V was cut back by 2 bases and J by 1 base. CDR3 length: 19 residues. Germline values: CDR1 SGHTA, CDR2 FQGNSA. The CDR3 DNA follows: TGTGCCAGCAGCTTATGGAGTGGTAGCGGGGGAGGGGGCACAGATACGCAGTATTTT. Residues: CASSLWSGSGGGGTDTQYF.

The CDR3: CASRQGVDLGGNIQYF. CDR3 nucleotide sequence: TGTGCCAGCAGGCAGGGAGTCGATCTTGGGGGAAACATTCAGTACTTC. The J gene is TRBJ2-4, the V gene TRBV12-3 or TRBV12-4; D is possibly TRBD1 or TRBD2 (5 bases each). V was trimmed by 6 bases and J by 6 bases, leaving 21 bases between them. This CDR3 has 16 amino acids.

The CDR3 is CASSQEGTLSTDTQYF. CDR3 sequence (DNA): TGTGCCAGCAGCCAAGAAGGGACTCTTAGCACAGATACGCAGTATTTT. The chain is built from TRBV14 and TRBJ2-3; D possibly corresponds to TRBD2 (6 bases). Germline CDR1 and CDR2: SGHDN and FVKESK. V dropped 0 bases and J dropped 0 bases, with 10 bases sitting between them. The CDR3 contains 16 residues. Combining the CDR3 with reference TRBV14 and TRBJ2-3 gives the whole variable domain EAGVTQFPSHSVIEKGQTVTLRCDPISGHDNLYWYRRVMGKEIKFLLHFVKESKQDESGMPNNRFLAERTGGTYSTLKVQPAELEDSGVYFCASSQEGTLSTDTQYFGPGTRLTVL.